The subject of this entry is one T cell receptor (beta chain). Its antigen target is currently unknown. Base qualities are not recorded, but no much larger clone differs from it by a single base. These data originate in a study of cytomegalovirus exposure and HLA in healthy donors (TCRdb year 2017). About the investigation overall: In an earlier analysis of 587 of the donors, 250 to 350 Gb of sequence data and 120 million or so unique TCR beta sequences from 180 million or so T cells were reported. Genome-wide SNP genotypes for about 55% of the 666 donors were used in a later genetic analysis, which treated that subset as a discovery cohort. Roughly 290 gigabases of sequencing data and 75 million to 85 million unique TCR sequences made up an early release that covered approximately 700 HLA-typed donors. An earlier analysis of approximately 630 of the donors applied high-throughput TCR beta sequencing to assess whether each TCR beta V gene segment acted as functional or pseudogenic. Besides the first cohort of some 670 subjects, a separate validation cohort made up of 120 different subjects was used. Every repertoire in the discovery cohort had been generated on one and the same sequencing platform. A later analysis re-analyzed previously published TCR beta repertoires from approximately 670 donors and added high-resolution HLA genotyping to study TCR occurrence patterns. To predict cytomegalovirus infection status, the study brought together high-throughput TCR immunosequencing, statistical association of individual TCRs with disease status, and machine learning. Of the approximately 400 genotyped donors, over 70% fell in the genetic ancestry cluster associated with self-reported Caucasian donors. Class I and class II HLA loci were covered by the typing at four-digit resolution. Alongside the repertoire data, information on donor age, sex, ethnicity and CMV serostatus was compiled. About five DR-DQ haplotypes were treated as single units for association and clustering because of strong linkage in the cohort. Rather than using new phenotypic data, the later analysis identified candidate immune exposures from TCR beta sequences and from how often those sequences occurred across donors. Across 300 to 400 genotyped donors of the cohort, an average of about 240,000 unique TCR beta nucleotide sequences per donor were sequenced, and around 19% of those sequences were non-productive. The study used immunosequencing to profile the T cell repertoires of around 600 subjects and linked those repertoires to cytomegalovirus serostatus. Typing coverage differed by locus: A, B, C, DRB1 and DQB1 were typed in about 620-640 donors, DQA1 in about 560, DPA1 in around 580, and DPB1 in just under 490. The aim of the study was to test whether cataloging public T cell receptors could identify signatures of past pathogen exposure.

Unmatched junction bases come to 3, with V trimmed by 0 bases and J by 2 bases. From a lookup of the germline V gene, CDR1 and CDR2 are SGHRS and YFSETQ. CDR3 length: 17 amino acids, cysteine to phenylalanine. The kept DNA is CDR3 alone, 51 bases in frame from the first base. Library construction relied on the immunoSEQ multiplex PCR assay. For the multiplex PCR, a mixture combining 60 forward primers for TCR Vbeta segments and 13 reverse primers for TCR Jbeta segments was used. A multiplex PCR assay on genomic DNA amplified the CDR3 region of rearranged TCR beta genes. The Illumina HiSeq System was used to sequence the amplified TCR beta libraries as 87-base-pair reads. As for the authors' bioinformatics: A later analysis counted tens of millions of unique TCR beta chains across the 666 repertoires, and 9 million to 14 million of these chains were shared by at least two donors. Raw reads were error-corrected and collapsed into unique sequences with a nearest-neighbor algorithm that merged closely related sequences to remove PCR and sequencing errors. Alignment of CDR3 sequences to IMGT reference sequences was used to assign V, D and J gene segments. For a sequence to be retained, at least a six-nucleotide match to both a V gene segment and a J gene segment was required. Rearrangements were classified as productive when the CDR3 lacked stop codons and remained in frame with V and J, and all other rearrangements were classified as non-productive. Following IMGT convention, CDR3 was defined as the stretch from the second conserved V-encoded cysteine to the conserved J-encoded phenylalanine. In an earlier analysis of more than 550 of the donors, sequences lacking an unambiguous match to a single V gene segment were excluded. In an earlier analysis of some 590 of the donors, V segments were called functional above 56.7% productive rearrangements and were called segregating when the between-donor standard deviation exceeded 5%. To diagnose cytomegalovirus status from the catalog of TCR beta chain sequences, a statistical classification framework was built. V and J gene assignment, in a later analysis, came from comparing TCR nucleotide sequences with IMGT/GENE-DB human TR gene sequences. In a later analysis, CDR3 sequences and most-parsimonious VDJ recombination scenarios were assigned using the TCRdist pipeline. In a later analysis, every TCR beta chain was defined by the combination of its CDR3 amino acid sequence and its V-gene family, and reads without a unique V-gene family were dropped. In a later analysis, 550 to 650 highly shared, low-generation-probability nucleotide sequences were removed to address suspected cross-contamination and a sequencing artifact. In a later analysis, a clonal expansion index for each public chain was calculated from normalized within-repertoire ranks of inferred template counts. In a later analysis, generation probabilities were computed using a VDJ recombination model fitted to out-of-frame rearrangements, and the results were checked against IGoR. A later analysis scored TCR-TCR, TCR-HLA and TCR-CMV co-occurrence with hypergeometric tests, applying a repertoire-size bias correction to TCR pairs. In a later analysis, false discovery rates were estimated by permuting HLA or CMV assignments 20 times. In a later analysis, co-occurring TCRs were grouped using DBSCAN, with TCRdist sequence similarity added in when clustering inside HLA-allele-positive subsets. Co-occurrence clustering excluded repertoires with fewer than 30,000 or more than 120,000 public chains, plus five with anomalous nucleotide sharing. TCRdb's version of the immuneACCESS table is confined to in-frame rearrangements and falls short of the full clone set. An unresolved V gene accounts for under half of the shortfall where checked; the remainder is of unknown origin. Clonal size and the V and J genes are those of that table, whereas D and trimming came from the DNA. The sample contains 100,000 or so clones, approximately 57% of them found a single time. Together, the top ten hold 6.3% of the sample.

Results the study describes overall, beyond this receptor: Compared with the approximately 700-donor mean, donors in an Asian-associated ancestry cluster had fewer N-insertions in productive TCRs, according to a later genetic analysis. A further reported finding was that TCR beta sequences accurately predicted the HLA-A and HLA-B alleles for most subjects in the first cohort. The sequencing pipeline was judged likely to have produced a cluster of highly shared sequence variants as a technical artifact. A later analysis found that HLA-associated TCR beta chains were more clonally expanded and had lower generation probabilities than equally common non-associated chains. A later analysis reported that several top co-occurrence clusters appeared linked to parvovirus B19, influenza, CMV and Epstein-Barr virus. The authors suggested that the approach could potentially be generalized to other disease states and immunological phenotypes. V-gene and J-gene trimming of TCR beta chains was associated with a missense DCLRE1C variant in a later genetic analysis, and the association was replicated in an independent cohort. The study gave a list of 150 to 200 TCR beta chains associated with cytomegalovirus. Cytomegalovirus status was reported to be diagnosed by the classifier with high specificity and sensitivity in both the original and validation cohorts. In vitro tests confirmed that three of the cytomegalovirus-associated TCR beta chains recognize cytomegalovirus antigens. Most TCR sequences were seen in very few donors, while some public TCRs were found in many individuals. Roughly 17 rarely observed V segments, including chromosome 9 orphons, were excluded from the earlier analysis of several hundred of the donors because counts were too low. Linkage disequilibrium might explain the correlated functional status among segregating V segments, but an unknown experimental factor could not be ruled out. Most CMV-associated TCR beta chains appeared to be HLA-restricted in a later analysis, and the HLA associations seemed to be driven largely by CMV exposure. In an earlier analysis of about 550 of the donors, most TCR beta V segments were observed in productive rearrangements about 87% or about 30% of the time, broadly matching IMGT annotations. For the cohort, immune exposure information was limited to CMV serostatus. Assigning TCR associations to individual alleles was difficult when HLA alleles, especially DR and DQ, strongly co-occurred. Because HLA typing was unavailable for some donors at each locus, only the typed subset was used in association tests. The 87-base-pair reads could not distinguish some IMGT-functional V segments, including TRBV6-2 and TRBV6-3, so those segments were excluded. A later analysis found that TCR association rates varied across HLA loci, with DRB1 alleles showing the most associated TCRs and HLA-C alleles the fewest. In a later analysis, around 17,000 TCR beta sequences were associated with specific HLA alleles at a false discovery rate of 0.05. The cohort was sequenced for TCR beta chains only, and without alpha or paired-chain data the features that could be detected were limited. Sequencing depth was assumed to be roughly uniform across donors in the presence/absence analyses, though that assumption may not hold.

The cohort consisted of more than 650 healthy bone marrow donors. Cohort members were all nominally healthy when sampled, although unrecorded immune exposures were likely present. The donor was CMV seronegative and belonged to the group of 320 or so seronegative cohort members. Each donor provided a peripheral blood sample, and peripheral blood mononuclear cells were used for TCR beta sequencing. The Qiagen DNeasy Blood Extraction Kit was used to extract genomic DNA from the blood cell samples. Rearrangement joined TRBV5-1 to TRBJ2-6; a stretch of 9 junction bases matches TRBD1. The source material was PBMCs. This TCR derives from a woman in her 30s in good health and CMV-seronegative. CDR3 protein: CASSLERTGAGANVLTF. The nucleotide sequence is given as TGCGCCAGCAGCTTGGAAAGGACAGGGGCTGGGGCCAACGTCCTGACTTTC.